This T cell receptor (beta chain) was observed in a study of graft-versus-host responses after intestinal transplantation. General study points: Peak levels of circulating GvH clones tracked with early post-transplant HvG declines.

The assay was immunoSEQ multiplex PCR, and TCRdb's table has in-frame clones only and misses some. Of 60,000 to 65,000 clones in the sample, approximately 90% are singletons; the top ten hold less than 2%. CDR1 is LGHNA, CDR2 YNFKEQ, per germline. V lost 1 base to trimming and J lost 6 bases, with 7 bases between them. The CDR3 has 13 amino acids. Turning to this clone: The antigen is not known.

This chain links TRBV4-2 with TRBJ2-1; D is ambiguous. The source of this sequence is a human donor who was the organ donor for an intestinal transplant. The starting material was unstimulated CD8+ T cells sorted from spleen or lymph node cells, obtained before transplant. The CDR3 is CASSQGAVNEQFF. The CDR3 DNA reads TGTGCCAGCAGCCAAGGGGCCGTCAATGAGCAGTTCTTC.